The T cell receptor (beta chain) under discussion was sequenced for a study of CD8+ T cells in alopecia areata. Overall study findings and caveats: Numerous expanded lesional clones remained in scalp and blood during tofacitinib. In scalp samples, resident alphabeta T cells of normal skin are also sequenced.

The CDR3 has 15 residues. Looked up from germline, CDR1 is MNHEY and CDR2 is SVGAGI. Losses at the gene ends were 2 bases for V and 6 bases for J; bases not matched to a gene: 6. RNA extraction was followed by reverse transcription into cDNA, which acted as the sequencing template. TCRdb keeps only in-frame clones here, not all; method: immunoSEQ multiplex PCR. The repertoire holds roughly 200,000 clones, about 55% seen once, with approximately 10% in the top ten. Treatment reported: oral pan-JAK inhibitor, 5-10 mg twice daily. Individuals with alopecia areata gave both lesional scalp punch biopsies and peripheral blood for collection. Concerning this clone itself: Its antigen is not known.

This material consisted of CD8+ T cells sorted from blood, taken at week 24, from a patient treated with tofacitinib. The chain couples TRBV6-5 to TRBJ1-1; 10 bases are shared with TRBD1. This sequence was found in a human donor with alopecia areata. CDR3 coding DNA: TGTGCCAGCAGTTACACCAGGGACAGGGGACCTGAAGCTTTCTTT. It specifies CASSYTRDRGPEAFF.